This T cell receptor (beta chain) was profiled in a study of breast tumors, draining lymph nodes, adjacent tissues. Germline CDR1 reads SGHVT; CDR2 reads SQSDAQ. The CDR3 extends over 13 amino acids. V lost 5 bases and J lost 3, with 11 bases in between. MiXCR, run by TCRdb on the multiplex PCR reads, gives a single entry per CDR3 protein. The sample includes about 63,000 distinct CDR3 sequences, roughly 59% seen only once; the top ten take roughly 19%. The TCR comes from a female donor with breast cancer. Some clones in this sample may be carry-over from other donors' samples. The sample comprised breast tumor tissue. The chain combines TRBV7-4 with TRBJ2-7; a possible D gene is TRBD2 (7 bases). The CDR3 sequence: CASSRGAIYEQYV. The CDR3 DNA sequence: TGTGCCAGCAGCCGGGGGGCCATCTACGAGCAGTACGTC.